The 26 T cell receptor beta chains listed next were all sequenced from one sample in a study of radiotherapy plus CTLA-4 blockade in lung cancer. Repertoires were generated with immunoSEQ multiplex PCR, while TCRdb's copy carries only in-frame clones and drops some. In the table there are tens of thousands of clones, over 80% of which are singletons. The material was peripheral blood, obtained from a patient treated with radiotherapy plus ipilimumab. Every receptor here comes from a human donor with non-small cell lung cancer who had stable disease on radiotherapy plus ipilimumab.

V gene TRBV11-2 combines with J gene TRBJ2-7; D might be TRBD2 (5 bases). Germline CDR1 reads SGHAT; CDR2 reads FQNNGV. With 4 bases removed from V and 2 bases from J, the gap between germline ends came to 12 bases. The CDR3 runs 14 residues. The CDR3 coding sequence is TGTGCCAGCAGCTCTTTAACGGGGACCTACGAGCAGTACTTC. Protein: CASSSLTGTYEQYF.

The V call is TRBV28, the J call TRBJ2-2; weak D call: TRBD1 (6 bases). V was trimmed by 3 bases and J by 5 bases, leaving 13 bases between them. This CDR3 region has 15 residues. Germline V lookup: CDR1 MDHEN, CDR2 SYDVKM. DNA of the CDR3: TGTGCCAGCAGTTTTTGGACAGCCAGTACCGGGGAGCTGTTTTTT. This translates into CASSFWTASTGELFF. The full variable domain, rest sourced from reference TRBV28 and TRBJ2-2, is DVKVTQSSRYLVKRTGEKVFLECVQDMDHENMFWYRQDPGLGLRLIYFSYDVKMKEKGDIPEGYSVSREKKERFSLILESASTNQTSMYLCASSFWTASTGELFFGEGSRLTVL.

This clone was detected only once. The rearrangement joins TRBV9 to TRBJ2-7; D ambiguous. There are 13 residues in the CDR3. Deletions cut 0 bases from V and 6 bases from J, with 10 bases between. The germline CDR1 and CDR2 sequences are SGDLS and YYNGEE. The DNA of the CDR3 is TGTGCCAGCAGCGTAGCGGACGGGCCCGAGCAGTACTTC. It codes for CASSVADGPEQYF.

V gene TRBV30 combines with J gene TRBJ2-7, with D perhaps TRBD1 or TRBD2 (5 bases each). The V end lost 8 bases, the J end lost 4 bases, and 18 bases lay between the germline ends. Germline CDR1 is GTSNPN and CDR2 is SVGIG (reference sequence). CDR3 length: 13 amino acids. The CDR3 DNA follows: TGTGCCCTGGCGGGTCCCAGGGCGTACGAGCAGTACTTC. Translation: CALAGPRAYEQYF.

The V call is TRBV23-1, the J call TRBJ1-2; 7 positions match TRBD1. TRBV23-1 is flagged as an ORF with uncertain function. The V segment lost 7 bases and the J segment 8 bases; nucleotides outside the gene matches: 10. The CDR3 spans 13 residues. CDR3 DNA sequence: TGCGCCAGCAATCTCGACAGGGCGAGGGGCTACACCTTC. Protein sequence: CASNLDRARGYTF.

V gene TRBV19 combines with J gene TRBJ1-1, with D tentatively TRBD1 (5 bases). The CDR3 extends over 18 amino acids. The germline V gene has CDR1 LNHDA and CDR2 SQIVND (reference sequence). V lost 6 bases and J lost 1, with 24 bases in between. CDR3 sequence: CASSNSGFRVTGNTEAFF. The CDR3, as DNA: TGTGCCAGTAGCAATTCAGGGTTTCGGGTGACTGGGAACACTGAAGCTTTCTTT.

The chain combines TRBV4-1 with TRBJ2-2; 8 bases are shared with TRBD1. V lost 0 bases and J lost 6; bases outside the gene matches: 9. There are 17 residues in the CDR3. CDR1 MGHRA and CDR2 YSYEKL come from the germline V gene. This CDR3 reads CASSQELRTGLAGELFF. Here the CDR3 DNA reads TGCGCCAGCAGCCAAGAGCTAAGGACAGGGTTGGCCGGGGAGCTGTTTTTT.

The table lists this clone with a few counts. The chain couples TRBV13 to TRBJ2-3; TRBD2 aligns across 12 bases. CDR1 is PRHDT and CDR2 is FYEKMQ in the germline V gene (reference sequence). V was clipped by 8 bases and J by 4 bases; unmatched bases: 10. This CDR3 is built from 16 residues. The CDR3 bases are TGTGCCAGCGGAGGACCGGGACTAGCGGGTGCAGATACGCAGTATTTT. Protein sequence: CASGGPGLAGADTQYF.

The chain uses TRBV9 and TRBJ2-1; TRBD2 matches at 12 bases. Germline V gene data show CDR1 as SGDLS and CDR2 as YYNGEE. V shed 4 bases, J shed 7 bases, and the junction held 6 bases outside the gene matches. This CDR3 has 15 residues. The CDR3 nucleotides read TGTGCCAGCAGCCCTAGACTAGCGGGAGCGAATGAGCAGTTCTTC. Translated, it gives CASSPRLAGANEQFF.

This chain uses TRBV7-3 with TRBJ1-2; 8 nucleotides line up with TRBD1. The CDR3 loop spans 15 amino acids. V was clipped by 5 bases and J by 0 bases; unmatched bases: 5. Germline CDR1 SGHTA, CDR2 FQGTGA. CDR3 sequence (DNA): TGTGCCAGCAGCCCAAGGGACAGGTCTAACTATGGCTACACCTTC. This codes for CASSPRDRSNYGYTF.

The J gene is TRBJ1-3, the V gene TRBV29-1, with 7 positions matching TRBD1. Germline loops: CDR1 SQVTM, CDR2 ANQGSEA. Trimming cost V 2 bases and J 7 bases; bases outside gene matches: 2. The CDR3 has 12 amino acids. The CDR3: CSVERQGNTIYF. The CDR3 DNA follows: TGCAGCGTTGAACGACAGGGCAACACCATATATTTT.

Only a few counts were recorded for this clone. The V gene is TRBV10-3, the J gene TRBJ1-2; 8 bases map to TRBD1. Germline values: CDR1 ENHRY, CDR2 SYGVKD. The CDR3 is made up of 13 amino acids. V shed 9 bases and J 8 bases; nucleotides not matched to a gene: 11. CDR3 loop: CAINQGQVRGYTF. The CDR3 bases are TGTGCCATAAATCAGGGACAGGTTCGGGGCTACACCTTC.

CDR3 sequence: CASRTGGLGTQYF. The CDR3 coding sequence is TGTGCCAGCAGAACTGGGGGGCTGGGGACCCAGTACTTC. This chain joins TRBV28 and TRBJ2-5; the D gene could be TRBD1 or TRBD2 (6 bases each). Germline V CDR1 and CDR2: MDHEN, SYDVKM. Trimming took off 6 bases at V and 7 bases at J, with 15 bases between the two ends. The CDR3 contains 13 residues.

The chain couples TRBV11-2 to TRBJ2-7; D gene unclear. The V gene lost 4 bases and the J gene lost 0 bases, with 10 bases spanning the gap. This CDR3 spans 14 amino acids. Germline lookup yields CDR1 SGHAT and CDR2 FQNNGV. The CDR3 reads CASSYTGPSYEQYF. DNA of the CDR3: TGTGCCAGCAGCTACACCGGACCCTCCTACGAGCAGTACTTC.

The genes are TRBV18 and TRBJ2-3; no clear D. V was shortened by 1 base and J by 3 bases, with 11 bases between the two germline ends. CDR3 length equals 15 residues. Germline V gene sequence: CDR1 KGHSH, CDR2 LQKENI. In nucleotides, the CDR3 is TGTGCCAGCTCACCACTCGGACGGTCAACAGATACGCAGTATTTT. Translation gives CASSPLGRSTDTQYF.

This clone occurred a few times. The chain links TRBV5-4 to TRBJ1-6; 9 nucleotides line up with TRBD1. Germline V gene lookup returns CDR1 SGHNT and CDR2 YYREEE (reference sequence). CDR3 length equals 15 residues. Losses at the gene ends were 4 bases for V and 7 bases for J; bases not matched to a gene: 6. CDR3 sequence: CASSQGQGGNSPLHF. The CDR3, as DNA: TGTGCCAGCAGCCAGGGACAGGGTGGGAATTCACCCCTCCACTTT.

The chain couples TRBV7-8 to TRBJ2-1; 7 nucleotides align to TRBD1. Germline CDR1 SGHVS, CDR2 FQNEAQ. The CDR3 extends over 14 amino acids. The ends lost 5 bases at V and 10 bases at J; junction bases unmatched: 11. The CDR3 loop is CASSLGDSLQEQFF. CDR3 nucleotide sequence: TGTGCCAGCAGCCTAGGGGACAGTCTACAGGAGCAGTTCTTC.

CDR3 loop: CASSDRGPHTEAFF. The CDR3 bases are TGTGCCAGCAGTGACAGGGGGCCCCACACTGAAGCTTTCTTT. This rearrangement joins TRBV28 to TRBJ1-1; the match to TRBD1 covers 10 bases. Germline assignment: CDR1 MDHEN and CDR2 SYDVKM. V shed 5 bases, J shed 3 bases, and the junction held 3 bases outside the gene matches. This CDR3 is 14 amino acids long.

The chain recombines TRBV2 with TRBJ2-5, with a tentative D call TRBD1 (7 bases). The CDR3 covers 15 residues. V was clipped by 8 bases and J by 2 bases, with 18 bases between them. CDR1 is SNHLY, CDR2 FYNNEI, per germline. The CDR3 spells CASGAGQSLQETQYF. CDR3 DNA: TGTGCCAGCGGGGCGGGACAGAGTTTACAAGAGACCCAGTACTTC.

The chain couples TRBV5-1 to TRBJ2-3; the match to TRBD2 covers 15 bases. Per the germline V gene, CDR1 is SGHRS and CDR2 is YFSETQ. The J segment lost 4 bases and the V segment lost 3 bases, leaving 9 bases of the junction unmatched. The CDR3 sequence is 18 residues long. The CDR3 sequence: CASSSGLAGGPKADTQYF. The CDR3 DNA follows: TGCGCCAGCAGCTCTGGACTAGCGGGGGGGCCGAAGGCAGATACGCAGTATTTT.

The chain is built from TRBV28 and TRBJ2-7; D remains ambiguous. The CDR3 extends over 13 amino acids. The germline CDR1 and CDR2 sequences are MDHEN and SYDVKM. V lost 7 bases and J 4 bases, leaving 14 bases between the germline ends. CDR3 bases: TGTGCCAGCACCAAGATGGCCCCTTACGAGCAGTACTTC. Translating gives CASTKMAPYEQYF. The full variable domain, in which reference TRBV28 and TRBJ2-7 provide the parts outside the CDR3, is DVKVTQSSRYLVKRTGEKVFLECVQDMDHENMFWYRQDPGLGLRLIYFSYDVKMKEKGDIPEGYSVSREKKERFSLILESASTNQTSMYLCASTKMAPYEQYFGPGTRLTVT.

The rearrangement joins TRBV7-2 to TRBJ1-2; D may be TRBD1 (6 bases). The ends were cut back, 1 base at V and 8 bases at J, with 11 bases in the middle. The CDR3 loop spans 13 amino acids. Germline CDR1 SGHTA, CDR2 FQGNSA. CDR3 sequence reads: CASSLDRVRGYTF. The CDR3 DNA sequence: TGTGCCAGCAGCTTAGACAGGGTTAGGGGCTACACCTTC.

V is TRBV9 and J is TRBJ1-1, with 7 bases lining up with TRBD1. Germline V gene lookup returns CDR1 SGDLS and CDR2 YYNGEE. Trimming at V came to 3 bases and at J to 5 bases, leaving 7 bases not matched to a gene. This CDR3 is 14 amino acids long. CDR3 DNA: TGTGCCAGCAGCGCTACAGGGGCCAGGACTGAAGCTTTCTTT. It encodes CASSATGARTEAFF.

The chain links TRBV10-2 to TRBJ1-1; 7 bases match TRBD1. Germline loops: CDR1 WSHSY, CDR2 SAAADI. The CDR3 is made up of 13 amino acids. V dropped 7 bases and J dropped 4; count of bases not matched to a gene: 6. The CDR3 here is CASNDRVGTEAFF. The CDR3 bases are TGCGCCAGCAACGACAGGGTAGGCACTGAAGCTTTCTTT.

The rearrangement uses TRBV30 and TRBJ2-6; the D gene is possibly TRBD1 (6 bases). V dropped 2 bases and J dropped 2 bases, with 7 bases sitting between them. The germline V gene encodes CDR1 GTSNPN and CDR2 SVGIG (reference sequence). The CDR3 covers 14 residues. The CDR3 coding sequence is TGTGCCTGGAGTACAGGGACTGGGGCCAACGTCCTGACTTTC. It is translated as CAWSTGTGANVLTF.

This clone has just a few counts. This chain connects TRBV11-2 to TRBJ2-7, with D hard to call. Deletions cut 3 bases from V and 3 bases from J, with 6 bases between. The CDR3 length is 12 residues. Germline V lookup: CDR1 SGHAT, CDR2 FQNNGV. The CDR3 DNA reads TGTGCCAGCAGCTTTGCTAGCTACGAGCAGTACTTC. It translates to CASSFASYEQYF. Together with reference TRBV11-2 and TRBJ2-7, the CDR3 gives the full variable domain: EAGVAQSPRYKIIEKRQSVAFWCNPISGHATLYWYQQILGQGPKLLIQFQNNGVVDDSQLPKDRFSAERLKGVDSTLKIQPAKLEDSAVYLCASSFASYEQYFGPGTRLTVT.